The 2 T cell receptor beta chains below come from one sample, sequenced in a study of T cells in Graves' hyperthyroidism and ophthalmopathy. Amplified regions were TCR beta CDR3 sequences from RNA transcripts. The HTBI primer set served for first-round RT-PCR of the TCR CDR3. TCRdb fed the multiplex PCR reads into MiXCR, producing one record per CDR3 protein. The table has approximately 400,000 distinct CDR3 sequences, around 20% seen once; the top ten hold 40%. Sequences were obtained from blood. The source is a man between 18 and 29 years old with Graves' ophthalmopathy.

Points on this clonotype: This may stem from a read error, because a much larger clone lies one nucleotide away. This CDR3 fails to terminate in the conserved phenylalanine or tryptophan, so it likely reflects a read error. The rearrangement links TRBV2 to TRBJ2-7; 12 nucleotides align to TRBD2. Germline V CDR1 and CDR2: SNHLY, FYNNEI. J gave up 3 bases and V 3 bases, and 9 bases lay outside the gene matches. The CDR3 runs to 17 residues. CDR3 residues: CASSDTGTSGLHYEQYL. Written as DNA, the CDR3 is TGTGCCAGCAGTGACACCGGGACTAGCGGGCTACACTACGAGCAGTACCTC.

The sample holds many counts of this clonotype. The chain couples TRBV20-1 to TRBJ1-2; D is unclear. Germline CDR1 and CDR2: DFQATT and SNEGSKA (reference sequence). CDR3 size: 12 residues. V lost 1 base to trimming and J lost 5 bases, with 8 bases between them. The CDR3 DNA is TGCAGTGCTAGAGTCTCAGATTATGGCTACACCTTC. Translating it yields CSARVSDYGYTF.